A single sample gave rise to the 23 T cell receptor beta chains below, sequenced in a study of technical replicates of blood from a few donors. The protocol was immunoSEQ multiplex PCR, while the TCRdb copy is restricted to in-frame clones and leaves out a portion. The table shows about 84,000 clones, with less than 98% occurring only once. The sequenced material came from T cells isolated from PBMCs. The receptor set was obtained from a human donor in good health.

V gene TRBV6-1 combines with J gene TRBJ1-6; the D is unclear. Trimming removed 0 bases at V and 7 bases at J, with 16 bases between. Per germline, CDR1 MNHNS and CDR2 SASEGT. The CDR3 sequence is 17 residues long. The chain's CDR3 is CASSEAIRPQYNSPLHF. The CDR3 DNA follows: TGTGCCAGCAGTGAAGCAATCAGGCCCCAATACAATTCACCCCTCCACTTT.

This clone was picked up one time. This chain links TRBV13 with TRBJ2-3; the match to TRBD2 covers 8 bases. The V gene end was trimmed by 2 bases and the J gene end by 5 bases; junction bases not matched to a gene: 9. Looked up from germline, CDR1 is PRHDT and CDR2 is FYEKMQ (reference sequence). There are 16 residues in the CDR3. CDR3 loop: CASSLIVREVGDTQYF. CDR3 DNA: TGTGCCAGCAGCTTAATTGTGCGGGAGGTAGGAGATACGCAGTATTTT. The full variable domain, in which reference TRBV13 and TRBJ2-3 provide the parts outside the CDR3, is AAGVIQSPRHLIKEKRETATLKCYPIPRHDTVYWYQQGPGQDPQFLISFYEKMQSDKGSIPDRFSAQQFSDYHSELNMSSLELGDSALYFCASSLIVREVGDTQYFGPGTRLTVL.

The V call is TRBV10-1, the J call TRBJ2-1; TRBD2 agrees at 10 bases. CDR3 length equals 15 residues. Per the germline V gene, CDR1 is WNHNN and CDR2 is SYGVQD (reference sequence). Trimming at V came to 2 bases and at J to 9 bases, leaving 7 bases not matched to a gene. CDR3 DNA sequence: TGCGCCAGCAGTGAGCTCGCTAGCGGGAGAGGTGAGCAGTTCTTC. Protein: CASSELASGRGEQFF.

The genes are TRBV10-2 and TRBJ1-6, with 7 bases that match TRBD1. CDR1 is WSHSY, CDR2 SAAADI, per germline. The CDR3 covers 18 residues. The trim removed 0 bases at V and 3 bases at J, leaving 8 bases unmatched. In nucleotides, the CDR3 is TGCGCCAGCAGTGAGTCGACTGTTACAGGGGACTATAATTCACCCCTCCACTTT. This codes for CASSESTVTGDYNSPLHF.

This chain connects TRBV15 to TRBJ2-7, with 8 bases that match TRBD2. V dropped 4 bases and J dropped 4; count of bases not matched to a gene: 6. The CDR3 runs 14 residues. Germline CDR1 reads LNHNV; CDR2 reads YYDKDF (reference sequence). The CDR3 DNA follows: TGTGCCACCAGCATGGGCGGGGGGCCGTACGAGCAGTACTTC. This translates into CATSMGGGPYEQYF. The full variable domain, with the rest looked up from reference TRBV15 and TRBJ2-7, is DAMVIQNPRYQVTQFGKPVTLSCSQTLNHNVMYWYQQKSSQAPKLLFHYYDKDFNNEADTPDNFQSRRPNTSFCFLDIRSPGLGDTAMYLCATSMGGGPYEQYFGPGTRLTVT.

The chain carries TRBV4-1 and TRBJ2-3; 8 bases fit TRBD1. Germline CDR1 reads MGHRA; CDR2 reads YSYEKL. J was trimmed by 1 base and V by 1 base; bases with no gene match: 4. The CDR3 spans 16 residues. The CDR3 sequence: CASSQAQGGGTDTQYF. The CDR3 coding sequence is TGCGCCAGCAGCCAAGCACAGGGGGGCGGCACAGATACGCAGTATTTT.

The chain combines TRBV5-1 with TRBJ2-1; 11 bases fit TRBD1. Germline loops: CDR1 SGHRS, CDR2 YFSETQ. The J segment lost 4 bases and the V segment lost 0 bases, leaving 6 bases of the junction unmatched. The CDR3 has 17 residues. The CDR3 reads CASSLGEGTGGYNEQFF. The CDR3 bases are TGCGCCAGCAGCTTGGGGGAAGGGACAGGGGGTTACAATGAGCAGTTCTTC.

CDR3 protein: CASRRDWREDQPQHF. The CDR3 DNA follows: TGTGCCAGCAGAAGGGACTGGAGGGAGGATCAGCCCCAGCATTTT. The rearrangement joins TRBV7-2 to TRBJ1-5; D possibly corresponds to TRBD1 (5 bases). Germline V gene data show CDR1 as SGHTA and CDR2 as FQGNSA. CDR3 size: 15 residues. V was trimmed by 6 bases and J by 5 bases, leaving 17 bases between them. The full variable domain, its missing parts supplied by reference TRBV7-2 and TRBJ1-5, is GAGVSQSPSNKVTEKGKDVELRCDPISGHTALYWYRQSLGQGLEFLIYFQGNSAPDKSGLPSDRFSAERTGGSVSTLTIQRTQQEDSAVYLCASRRDWREDQPQHFGDGTRLSIL.

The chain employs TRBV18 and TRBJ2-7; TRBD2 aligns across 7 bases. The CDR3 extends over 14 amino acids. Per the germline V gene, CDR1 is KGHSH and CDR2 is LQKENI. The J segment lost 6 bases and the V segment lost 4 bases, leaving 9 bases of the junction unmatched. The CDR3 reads CASSQGRSGGEQYF. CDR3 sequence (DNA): TGTGCCAGCTCACAGGGACGTTCGGGGGGCGAGCAGTACTTC. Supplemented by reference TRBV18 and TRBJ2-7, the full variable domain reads NAGVMQNPRHLVRRRGQEARLRCSPMKGHSHVYWYRQLPEEGLKFMVYLQKENIIDESGMPKERFSAEFPKEGPSILRIQQVVRGDSAAYFCASSQGRSGGEQYFGPGTRLTVT.

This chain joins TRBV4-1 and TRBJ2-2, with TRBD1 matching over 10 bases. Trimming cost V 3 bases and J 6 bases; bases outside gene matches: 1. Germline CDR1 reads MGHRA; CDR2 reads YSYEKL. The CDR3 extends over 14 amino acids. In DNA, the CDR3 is TGCGCCAGCAGCCAGGGACAGGGGCCCGGGGAGCTGTTTTTT. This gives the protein CASSQGQGPGELFF.

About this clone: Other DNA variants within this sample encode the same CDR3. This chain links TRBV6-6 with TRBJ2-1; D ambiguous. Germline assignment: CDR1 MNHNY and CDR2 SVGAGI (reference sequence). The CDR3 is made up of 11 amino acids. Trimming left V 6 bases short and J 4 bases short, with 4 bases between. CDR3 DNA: TGTGCCAGCAGGCAGTACAATGAGCAGTTCTTC. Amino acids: CASRQYNEQFF.

Here the CDR3 DNA reads TGTGCCAGTAGTTCCGGTCCTCCGGCGGACAATCAGCCCCAGCATTTT. Its protein is CASSSGPPADNQPQHF. The rearrangement uses TRBV19 and TRBJ1-5, with D unresolved. Trimming stripped 5 bases from V and 3 bases from J, with 17 bases between. Germline V gives CDR1 LNHDA, CDR2 SQIVND (reference sequence). CDR3 size: 16 residues.

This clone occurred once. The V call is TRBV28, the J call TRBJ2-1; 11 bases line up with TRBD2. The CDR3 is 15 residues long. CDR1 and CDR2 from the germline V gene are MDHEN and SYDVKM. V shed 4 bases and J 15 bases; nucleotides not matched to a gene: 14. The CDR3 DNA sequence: TGTGCCAGCAGTTCATTAGCGGGAGGGCTCCCCGTTCCGTTCTTC. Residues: CASSSLAGGLPVPFF.

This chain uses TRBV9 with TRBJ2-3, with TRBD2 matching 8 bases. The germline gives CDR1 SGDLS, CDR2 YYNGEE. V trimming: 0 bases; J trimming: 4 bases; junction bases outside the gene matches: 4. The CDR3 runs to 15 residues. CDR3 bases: TGTGCCAGCAGCGTAGGGGGACTAGTGGCAGATACGCAGTATTTT. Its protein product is CASSVGGLVADTQYF.

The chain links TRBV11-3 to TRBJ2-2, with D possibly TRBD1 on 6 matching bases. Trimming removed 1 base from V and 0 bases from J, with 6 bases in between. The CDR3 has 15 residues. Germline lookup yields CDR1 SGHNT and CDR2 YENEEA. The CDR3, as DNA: TGTGCCAGCAGCTTAGGGGGGCCGAACACCGGGGAGCTGTTTTTT. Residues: CASSLGGPNTGELFF.

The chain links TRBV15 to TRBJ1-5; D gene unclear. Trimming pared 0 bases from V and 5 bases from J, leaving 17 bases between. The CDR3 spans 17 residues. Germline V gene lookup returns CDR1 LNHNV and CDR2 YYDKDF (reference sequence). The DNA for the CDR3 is TGTGCCACCAGCAGAGATGAGGGCGGGGTGTTAGATCAGCCCCAGCATTTT. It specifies CATSRDEGGVLDQPQHF.

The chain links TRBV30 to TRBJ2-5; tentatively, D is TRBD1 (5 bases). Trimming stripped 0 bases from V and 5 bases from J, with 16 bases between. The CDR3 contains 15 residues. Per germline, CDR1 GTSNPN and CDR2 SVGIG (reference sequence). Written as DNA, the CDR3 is TGTGCCTGGAGTGTAACCACCTCAGGGTGGGAGACCCAGTACTTC. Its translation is CAWSVTTSGWETQYF.

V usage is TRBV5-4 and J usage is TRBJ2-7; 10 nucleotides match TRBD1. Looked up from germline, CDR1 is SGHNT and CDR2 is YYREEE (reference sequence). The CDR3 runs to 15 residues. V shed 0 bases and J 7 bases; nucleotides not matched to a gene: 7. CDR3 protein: CASSLVRQGAGEQYF. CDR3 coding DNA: TGTGCCAGCAGCTTGGTGCGACAGGGGGCGGGTGAGCAGTACTTC. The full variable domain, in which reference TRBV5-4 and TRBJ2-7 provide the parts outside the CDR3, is ETGVTQSPTHLIKTRGQQVTLRCSSQSGHNTVSWYQQALGQGPQFIFQYYREEENGRGNFPPRFSGLQFPNYSSELNVNALELDDSALYLCASSLVRQGAGEQYFGPGTRLTVT.

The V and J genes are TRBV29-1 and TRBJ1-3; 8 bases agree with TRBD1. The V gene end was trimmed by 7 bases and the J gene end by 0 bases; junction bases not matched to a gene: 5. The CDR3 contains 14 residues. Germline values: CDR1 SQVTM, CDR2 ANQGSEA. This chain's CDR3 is CSGTGPSSGNTIYF. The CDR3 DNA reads TGCAGCGGGACAGGGCCGAGCTCTGGAAACACCATATATTTT.

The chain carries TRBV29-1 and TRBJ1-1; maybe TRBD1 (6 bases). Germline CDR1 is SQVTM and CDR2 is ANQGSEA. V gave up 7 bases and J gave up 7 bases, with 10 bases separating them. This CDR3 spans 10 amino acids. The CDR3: CSGGGGEAFF. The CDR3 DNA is TGCAGCGGGGGGGGCGGTGAAGCTTTCTTT.

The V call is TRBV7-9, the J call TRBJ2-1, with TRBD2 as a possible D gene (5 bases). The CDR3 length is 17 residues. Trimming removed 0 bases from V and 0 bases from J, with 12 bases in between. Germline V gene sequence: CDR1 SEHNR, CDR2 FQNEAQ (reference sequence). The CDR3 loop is CASSLALSGSSYNEQFF. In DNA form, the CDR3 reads TGTGCCAGCAGCTTAGCGCTAAGCGGTAGCTCCTACAATGAGCAGTTCTTC.

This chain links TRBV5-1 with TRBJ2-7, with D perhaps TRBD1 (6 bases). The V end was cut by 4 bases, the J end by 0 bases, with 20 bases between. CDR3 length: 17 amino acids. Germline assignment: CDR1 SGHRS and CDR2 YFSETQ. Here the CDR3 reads CASSVGAQGPSSYEQYF. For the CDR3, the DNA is TGCGCCAGCAGCGTTGGGGCCCAGGGGCCGAGCTCCTACGAGCAGTACTTC.

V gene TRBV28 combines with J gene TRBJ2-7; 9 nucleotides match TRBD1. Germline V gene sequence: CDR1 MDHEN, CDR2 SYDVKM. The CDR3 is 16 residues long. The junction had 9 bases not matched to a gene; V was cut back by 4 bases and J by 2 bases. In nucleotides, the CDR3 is TGTGCCAGCAGTTGGGGGACAGGGAAGAGCACCTACGAGCAGTACTTC. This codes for CASSWGTGKSTYEQYF.